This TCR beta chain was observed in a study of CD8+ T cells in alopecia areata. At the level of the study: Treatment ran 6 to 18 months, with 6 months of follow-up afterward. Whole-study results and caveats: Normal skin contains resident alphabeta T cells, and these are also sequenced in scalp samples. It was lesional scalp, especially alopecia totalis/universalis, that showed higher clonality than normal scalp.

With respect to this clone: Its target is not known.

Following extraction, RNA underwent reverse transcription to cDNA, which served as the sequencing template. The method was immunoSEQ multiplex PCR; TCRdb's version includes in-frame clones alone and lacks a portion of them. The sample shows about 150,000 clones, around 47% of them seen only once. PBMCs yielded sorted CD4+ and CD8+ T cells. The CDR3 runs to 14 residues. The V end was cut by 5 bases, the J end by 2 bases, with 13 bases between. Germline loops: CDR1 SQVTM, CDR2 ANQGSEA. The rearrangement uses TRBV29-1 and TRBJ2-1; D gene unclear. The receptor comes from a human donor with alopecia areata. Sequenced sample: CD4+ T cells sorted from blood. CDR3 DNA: TGCAGCGTTATGAAACCCCAGGCCTACAATGAGCAGTTCTTC. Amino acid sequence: CSVMKPQAYNEQFF.